A single sample gave rise to the 18 T cell receptor beta chains below, sequenced in a study of blood T cell repertoires in COVID-19. Only in-frame clones appear in the TCRdb table, and some are missing; sequencing was by immunoSEQ multiplex PCR. The sample includes over 70,000 clones, about 91% of them seen just once. The sample comprised peripheral blood. The receptors come from a woman aged 80 or over with acute or convalescent COVID-19.

The chain couples TRBV28 to TRBJ2-7; 9 bases match TRBD1. The V and J ends lost 8 bases and 2 bases, in that order; junction bases with no gene match: 7. The germline V gene encodes CDR1 MDHEN and CDR2 SYDVKM. This CDR3 is built from 14 residues. The CDR3 spells CASATGQGAYEQYF. The CDR3 nucleotides are TGTGCCAGCGCCACGGGACAGGGAGCCTACGAGCAGTACTTC.

This clone was seen more than once but under ten times. The chain uses TRBV5-1 and TRBJ1-1; D is ambiguous. Trimming took off 4 bases at V and 0 bases at J, with 10 bases between the two ends. Germline lookup yields CDR1 SGHRS and CDR2 YFSETQ. The CDR3 totals 14 residues. This CDR3 is CASSPGSLNTEAFF. CDR3 nucleotides: TGCGCCAGCAGCCCCGGGAGCCTGAACACTGAAGCTTTCTTT. The variable domain in full, with the rest retrieved from reference TRBV5-1 and TRBJ1-1, is KAGVTQTPRYLIKTRGQQVTLSCSPISGHRSVSWYQQTPGQGLQFLFEYFSETQRNKGNFPGRFSGRQFSNSRSEMNVSTLELGDSALYLCASSPGSLNTEAFFGQGTRLTVV.

The chain is built from TRBV7-2 and TRBJ2-7; weak D call: TRBD1 (6 bases). Looked up from germline, CDR1 is SGHTA and CDR2 is FQGNSA. The CDR3 loop spans 15 amino acids. The germline V and J ends were trimmed by 4 bases and 6 bases, with 19 bases remaining between them. Here the CDR3 DNA reads TGTGCCAGCAGCTCCAGAAGGGACAACCCTTCCGAGCAGTACTTC. This translates into CASSSRRDNPSEQYF.

The chain links TRBV12-3 or TRBV12-4 to TRBJ2-3; weak D call: TRBD1 (6 bases). Between the trimmed V and J ends, which lost 5 bases and 5 bases, there was a span of 8 bases. This CDR3 is 12 amino acids long. This CDR3 reads CASSRGGDTQYF. For the CDR3, the DNA is TGTGCCAGCAGTAGAGGGGGAGATACGCAGTATTTT.

This chain connects TRBV6-2 or TRBV6-3 to TRBJ2-1; TRBD1 might be the D (5 bases). The CDR3 covers 13 residues. Looked up from germline, CDR1 is MNHEY and CDR2 is SVGEGT. Trimming took off 4 bases at V and 10 bases at J, with 14 bases between the two ends. The CDR3 here is CASSSDRSEEQFF. Here the CDR3 DNA reads TGTGCCAGCAGTTCTGACAGATCGGAGGAGCAGTTCTTC.

This sequence joins TRBV29-1 and TRBJ1-1; the D gene is possibly TRBD1 (5 bases). The CDR3 runs 14 residues. Trimming left V 7 bases short and J 6 bases short, with 21 bases between. Germline V lookup: CDR1 SQVTM, CDR2 ANQGSEA. In DNA, the CDR3 is TGCAGCGCCTTGAATCCGACCCGGGGGTCTGAAGCTTTCTTT. Amino acid sequence: CSALNPTRGSEAFF.

This rearrangement joins TRBV7-9 to TRBJ2-1; 12 bases are a match to TRBD2. The ends lost 4 bases at V and 9 bases at J; junction bases unmatched: 13. CDR3 length: 17 residues. The germline CDR1 and CDR2 sequences are SEHNR and FQNEAQ (reference sequence). CDR3 sequence (DNA): TGTGCCAGCAGCTCCAACCGTGGACTAGCGGGGACGGGTGAGCAGTTCTTC. Encoded protein: CASSSNRGLAGTGEQFF.

This chain joins TRBV30 and TRBJ2-3; a possible D gene is TRBD1 (6 bases). From germline, CDR1 is GTSNPN and CDR2 SVGIG (reference sequence). Trimming cost V 6 bases and J 0 bases, with 13 bases left between them. The CDR3 length is 14 residues. Written as DNA, the CDR3 is TGTGCCTGCGCCGGGACACCCAGCACAGATACGCAGTATTTT. It codes for CACAGTPSTDTQYF.

As DNA, the CDR3 is TGTGCCAGCAGCCCTGGACAGGATCTCAACACTGAAGCTTTCTTT. Residues: CASSPGQDLNTEAFF. The V and J genes are TRBV5-6 and TRBJ1-1; TRBD1 agrees at 7 bases. Germline loops: CDR1 SGHDT, CDR2 YYEEEE. CDR3 length: 15 amino acids. After removal of 4 bases from V and 2 bases from J, the junction contained 8 bases not matched to a gene. Full variable domain (missing parts from reference TRBV5-6 and TRBJ1-1): DAGVTQSPTHLIKTRGQQVTLRCSPKSGHDTVSWYQQALGQGPQFIFQYYEEEERQRGNFPDRFSGHQFPNYSSELNVNALLLGDSALYLCASSPGQDLNTEAFFGQGTRLTVV.

This rearrangement joins TRBV7-9 to TRBJ1-2; D gene ambiguous. CDR1 is SEHNR and CDR2 is FQNEAQ in the germline V gene (reference sequence). The CDR3 spans 12 residues. The germline V and J ends were trimmed by 0 bases and 6 bases, with 5 bases remaining between them. CDR3 in DNA: TGTGCCAGCAGCTTAGCGACACATGGCTACACCTTC. Its protein product is CASSLATHGYTF.

The chain couples TRBV6-1 to TRBJ2-5; possibly TRBD2 for D (6 bases). Trimming left V 1 base short and J 2 bases short, with 11 bases between. CDR3 length: 15 residues. Germline assignment: CDR1 MNHNS and CDR2 SASEGT. The CDR3 nucleotides are TGTGCCAGCAGTGAAGTCTTGGAGGGACAAGAGACCCAGTACTTC. Translated: CASSEVLEGQETQYF.

The chain employs TRBV7-9 and TRBJ1-2; D is unresolved. The CDR3 contains 15 residues. The V and J ends lost 5 bases and 5 bases respectively, with 18 bases between them. Per germline, CDR1 SEHNR and CDR2 FQNEAQ (reference sequence). For the CDR3, the DNA is TGTGCCAGCAGCCCCATGTTACAGAAGCCTTATGGCTACACCTTC. Translation gives CASSPMLQKPYGYTF.

The chain couples TRBV5-1 to TRBJ1-1, with 7 bases lining up with TRBD1. Germline V CDR1 and CDR2: SGHRS, YFSETQ. The CDR3 loop spans 14 amino acids. The ends lost 5 bases at V and 5 bases at J; junction bases unmatched: 9. Here the CDR3 reads CASSRTGESTEAFF. The CDR3 coding sequence is TGCGCCAGCAGTCGTACAGGGGAGAGTACTGAAGCTTTCTTT.

The CDR3 DNA reads as TGTGCCAGCACCCCGGGACAGGGGTATGGCTACACCTTC. Its protein product is CASTPGQGYGYTF. V gene TRBV6-5 combines with J gene TRBJ1-2, with 10 bases matching TRBD1. The CDR3 length is 13 residues. V shed 7 bases and J 5 bases; nucleotides not matched to a gene: 4. CDR1 and CDR2 from the germline V gene are MNHEY and SVGAGI.

The chain recombines TRBV5-4 with TRBJ2-7; TRBD2 might be the D (7 bases). The V and J ends lost 6 bases and 6 bases respectively, with 25 bases between them. This CDR3 comprises 16 residues. Germline CDR1 and CDR2: SGHNT and YYREEE (reference sequence). CDR3 DNA sequence: TGTGCCAGCACCAATTCCGCGGGGGCGGGAGTTCGCGAGCAGTACTTC. Protein product: CASTNSAGAGVREQYF.

The gene calls are TRBV5-6 and TRBJ1-2; 10 positions agree with TRBD1. J was trimmed by 3 bases and V by 5 bases; bases with no gene match: 7. CDR1 is SGHDT, CDR2 YYEEEE, per germline. The CDR3 length is 15 residues. The CDR3 reads CASRRGTGVDYGYTF. The CDR3 nucleotides are TGTGCCAGCAGGCGCGGGACAGGGGTCGACTATGGCTACACCTTC.

The V and J genes are TRBV7-2 and TRBJ2-5, with TRBD1 identical over 7 bases. Trimming cost V 1 base and J 1 base; bases outside gene matches: 6. The CDR3 is 16 amino acids. Germline V lookup: CDR1 SGHTA, CDR2 FQGNSA. The CDR3 sequence is CASSLVSRGLQETQYF. CDR3 sequence (DNA): TGTGCCAGCAGCTTAGTATCAAGGGGGCTCCAAGAGACCCAGTACTTC.

This chain connects TRBV5-1 to TRBJ1-1, with D possibly being TRBD1 (6 bases). V lost 0 bases and J 6 bases, leaving 18 bases between the germline ends. Per the germline V gene, CDR1 is SGHRS and CDR2 is YFSETQ. The CDR3 covers 16 residues. CDR3 in amino acids: CASSLGAGVPGAEAFF. CDR3 bases: TGCGCCAGCAGCTTGGGGGCAGGGGTCCCTGGAGCTGAAGCTTTCTTT.